Shown below are 3 T cell receptor beta chains from a single sample sequenced in a study of blood T cell repertoires in COVID-19. The data were produced by immunoSEQ multiplex PCR, yet TCRdb's version contains in-frame clones alone and is incomplete. The data contain approximately 130,000 clones, 75% to 90% of them singletons. The sample was PBMCs or T cells enriched from blood (not recorded which). These receptor sequences come from a young man who had recovered from COVID-19.

This chain joins TRBV2 and TRBJ2-1, with 15 bases identical to TRBD2. The germline CDR1 and CDR2 sequences are SNHLY and FYNNEI. The trim removed 6 bases at V and 1 base at J, leaving 7 bases unmatched. CDR3 length equals 18 residues. Here the CDR3 DNA reads TGTGCCAGCAGGCGACGGACTAGCGGGGGGGCATCCTACAATGAGCAGTTCTTC. Amino acids: CASRRRTSGGASYNEQFF.

This chain connects TRBV5-6 to TRBJ1-4, with D perhaps TRBD1 (6 bases). The CDR3 has 15 amino acids. The germline CDR1 and CDR2 sequences are SGHDT and YYEEEE. With 2 bases removed from V and 8 bases from J, the gap between germline ends came to 16 bases. The CDR3 coding sequence is TGTGCCAGCAGCTTACCGGGACAAGGCGAGGAAAAACTGTTTTTT. This gives the protein CASSLPGQGEEKLFF.

The CDR3 protein is CASRPGTGANYGYTF. DNA for the CDR3: TGTGCCAGCAGGCCTGGGACAGGGGCTAACTATGGCTACACCTTC. The genes are TRBV5-4 and TRBJ1-2; 10 bases line up with TRBD1. The length of the CDR3 is 15 residues. Unmatched junction bases numbered 4, after V lost 5 bases and J lost 0 bases. The germline V gene has CDR1 SGHNT and CDR2 YYREEE (reference sequence).